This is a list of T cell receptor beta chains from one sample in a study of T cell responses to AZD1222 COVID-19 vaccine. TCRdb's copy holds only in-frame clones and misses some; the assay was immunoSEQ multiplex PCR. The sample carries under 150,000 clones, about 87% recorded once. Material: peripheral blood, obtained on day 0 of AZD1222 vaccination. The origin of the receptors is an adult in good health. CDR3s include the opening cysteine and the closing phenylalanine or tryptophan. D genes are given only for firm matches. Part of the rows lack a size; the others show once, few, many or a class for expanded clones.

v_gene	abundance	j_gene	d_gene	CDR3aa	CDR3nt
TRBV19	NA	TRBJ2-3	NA	CASSTSDPGRDTQYF	TGTGCCAGTAGTACCTCGGACCCGGGGCGCGATACGCAGTATTTT
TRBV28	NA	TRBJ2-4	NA	CASSQVADIQYF	TGTGCCAGCAGTCAGGTGGCGGACATTCAGTACTTC
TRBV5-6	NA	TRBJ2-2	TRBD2	CASSRPGGAGELFF	TGTGCCAGCAGCCGCCCTGGGGGGGCCGGGGAGCTGTTTTTT
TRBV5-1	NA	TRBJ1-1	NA	CASSLGEARTEAFF	TGCGCCAGCAGCTTGGGGGAGGCTCGCACTGAAGCTTTCTTT
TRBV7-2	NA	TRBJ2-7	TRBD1	CASSLGTGGPYEQYF	TGTGCCAGCAGCCTCGGGACAGGGGGCCCCTACGAGCAGTACTTC
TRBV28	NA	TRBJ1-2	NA	CASSLVFYGYTF	TGTGCCAGCAGTTTAGTCTTCTATGGCTACACCTTC
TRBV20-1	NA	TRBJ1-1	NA	CSASKRSVGVNTEAFF	TGCAGTGCTAGTAAACGGTCCGTGGGGGTTAACACTGAAGCTTTCTTT
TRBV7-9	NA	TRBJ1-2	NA	CASSFRGYGYTF	TGTGCCAGCAGCTTCCGGGGCTATGGCTACACCTTC
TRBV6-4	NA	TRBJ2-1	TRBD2	CASSDRSGGGQIGEQFF	TGTGCCAGCAGTGACCGGAGCGGGGGGGGACAAATTGGTGAGCAGTTCTTC
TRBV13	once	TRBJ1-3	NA	CASSLAYSGNTIYF	TGTGCCAGCAGCTTGGCATACTCTGGAAACACCATATATTTT
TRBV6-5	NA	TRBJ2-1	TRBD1	CATNTGGSEQFF	TGTGCCACCAATACAGGGGGTAGTGAGCAGTTCTTC
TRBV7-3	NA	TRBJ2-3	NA	CASSRVSSTDTQYF	TGTGCCAGCAGCCGGGTTTCTAGCACAGATACGCAGTATTTT
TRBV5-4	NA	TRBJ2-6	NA	CASSRATEAANVLTF	TGTGCCAGCAGCCGGGCGACTGAGGCGGCCAACGTCCTGACTTTC
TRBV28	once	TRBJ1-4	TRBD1	CASSPTGFANEKLFF	TGTGCCAGCAGCCCGACAGGGTTCGCTAATGAAAAACTGTTTTTT
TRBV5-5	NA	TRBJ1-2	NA	CASSLVWGSSYGYTF	TGTGCCAGCAGCTTGGTTTGGGGTTCGTCCTATGGCTACACCTTC
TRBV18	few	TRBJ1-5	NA	CASSYAGLLEPQHF	TGTGCCAGCTCTTACGCAGGGTTGTTGGAGCCCCAGCATTTT
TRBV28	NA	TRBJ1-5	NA	CASSPMMGGGNQPQHF	TGTGCCAGCAGCCCCATGATGGGGGGTGGCAATCAGCCCCAGCATTTT
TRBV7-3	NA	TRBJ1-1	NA	CASSLQEAGEAFF	TGTGCCAGCAGCTTACAGGAAGCGGGTGAAGCTTTCTTT
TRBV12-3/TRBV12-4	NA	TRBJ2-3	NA	CASSRTTDTQYF	TGTGCCAGCAGCCGGACCACAGATACGCAGTATTTT
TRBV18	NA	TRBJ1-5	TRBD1	CASSPGQGETQHF	TGTGCCAGCTCACCCGGACAGGGCGAGACCCAGCATTTT
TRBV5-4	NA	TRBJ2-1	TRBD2	CASSAGLAGTNEQFF	TGTGCCAGCAGCGCGGGACTAGCGGGGACCAATGAGCAGTTCTTC
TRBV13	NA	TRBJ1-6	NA	CASSLIGGRDNSPLHF	TGTGCCAGCAGCTTGATCGGTGGCAGGGATAATTCACCCCTCCACTTT
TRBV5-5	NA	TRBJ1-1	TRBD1	CASSRTLQGTTEAFF	TGTGCCAGCAGCCGAACCCTACAGGGGACCACTGAAGCTTTCTTT
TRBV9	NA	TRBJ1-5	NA	CASSVGGGTNQPQHF	TGTGCCAGCAGCGTAGGGGGAGGGACCAATCAGCCCCAGCATTTT
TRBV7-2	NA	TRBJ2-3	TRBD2	CASSLGLAGGPSSDTQYF	TGTGCCAGCAGCTTAGGGCTAGCGGGGGGGCCTTCATCAGATACGCAGTATTTT
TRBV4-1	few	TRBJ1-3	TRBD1	CASSQDWRGQDSGNTIYF	TGCGCCAGCAGCCAAGACTGGAGGGGGCAAGACTCTGGAAACACCATATATTTT
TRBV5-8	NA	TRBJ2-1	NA	CASSSPYNEQFF	TGTGCCAGCAGCTCGCCATACAATGAGCAGTTCTTC
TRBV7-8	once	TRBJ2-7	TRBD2	CATSSGGTWEQYF	TGTGCCACTTCGAGCGGGGGGACCTGGGAGCAGTACTTC
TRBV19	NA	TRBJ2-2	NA	CASRTELNTGELFF	TGTGCCAGCCGAACAGAGCTGAACACCGGGGAGCTGTTTTTT
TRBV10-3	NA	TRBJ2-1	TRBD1	CAISRTGDNEQFF	TGTGCCATCAGCCGGACAGGGGACAATGAGCAGTTCTTC
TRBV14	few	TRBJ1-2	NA	CASSLQSNHGYTF	TGTGCCAGCAGCCTTCAAAGTAACCATGGCTACACCTTC
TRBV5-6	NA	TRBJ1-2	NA	CASNIRRRNRSNYGYTF	TGTGCCAGCAACATTCGGCGAAGAAACAGGTCTAACTATGGCTACACCTTC
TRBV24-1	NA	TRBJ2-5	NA	CATGEHGKETQYF	TGTGCCACCGGAGAACACGGTAAAGAGACCCAGTACTTC
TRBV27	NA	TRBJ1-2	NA	CASSLYGAGNGYGYTF	TGTGCCAGCAGTTTATACGGGGCAGGGAACGGGTATGGCTACACCTTC
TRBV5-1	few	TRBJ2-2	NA	CASSPDTPGELFF	TGCGCCAGCAGTCCGGACACTCCCGGGGAGCTGTTTTTT
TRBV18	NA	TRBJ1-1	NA	CASSPSRENTEAFF	TGTGCCAGCTCCCCGTCGAGGGAGAACACTGAAGCTTTCTTT
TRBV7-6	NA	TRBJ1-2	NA	CASSFTIKAGEFGNYGYTF	TGTGCCAGCAGCTTTACTATAAAGGCAGGGGAGTTTGGGAACTATGGCTACACCTTC
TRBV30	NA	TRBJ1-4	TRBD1	CAWSPKGQGTEKLFF	TGTGCCTGGAGTCCTAAGGGACAGGGGACGGAAAAACTGTTTTTT
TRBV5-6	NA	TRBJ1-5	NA	CASSLSGFNQPQHF	TGTGCCAGCAGCTTGTCAGGCTTCAATCAGCCCCAGCATTTT
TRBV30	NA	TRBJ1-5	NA	CAWGHRQGNQPQHF	TGTGCCTGGGGACATCGACAGGGCAATCAGCCCCAGCATTTT
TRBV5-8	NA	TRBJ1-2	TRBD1	CASSPMTGANYGYTF	TGTGCCAGCAGCCCGATGACAGGGGCTAACTATGGCTACACCTTC
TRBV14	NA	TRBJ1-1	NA	CASSQDPWGMNTEAFF	TGTGCCAGCAGCCAAGATCCCTGGGGAATGAACACTGAAGCTTTCTTT
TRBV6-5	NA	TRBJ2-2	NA	CASKDPAPGELFF	TGTGCCAGCAAGGATCCGGCACCCGGGGAGCTGTTTTTT
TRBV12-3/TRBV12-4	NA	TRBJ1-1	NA	CASFGQPNTEAFF	TGTGCCAGCTTTGGACAGCCGAACACTGAAGCTTTCTTT
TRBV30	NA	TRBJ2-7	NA	CAWSAGRNAFYEQYF	TGTGCCTGGAGTGCGGGGCGGAACGCTTTCTACGAGCAGTACTTC
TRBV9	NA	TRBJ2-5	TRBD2	CASSVGIGRGQETQYF	TGTGCCAGCAGCGTAGGGATCGGGCGGGGGCAAGAGACCCAGTACTTC
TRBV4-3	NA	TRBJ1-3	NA	CASSQQGRGSRSGNTIYF	TGCGCCAGCAGCCAGCAGGGGAGGGGATCGCGTTCTGGAAACACCATATATTTT
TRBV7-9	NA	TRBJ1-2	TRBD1	CASSFSTGGTSGYTF	TGTGCCAGCAGCTTCTCGACAGGGGGGACGTCAGGCTACACCTTC